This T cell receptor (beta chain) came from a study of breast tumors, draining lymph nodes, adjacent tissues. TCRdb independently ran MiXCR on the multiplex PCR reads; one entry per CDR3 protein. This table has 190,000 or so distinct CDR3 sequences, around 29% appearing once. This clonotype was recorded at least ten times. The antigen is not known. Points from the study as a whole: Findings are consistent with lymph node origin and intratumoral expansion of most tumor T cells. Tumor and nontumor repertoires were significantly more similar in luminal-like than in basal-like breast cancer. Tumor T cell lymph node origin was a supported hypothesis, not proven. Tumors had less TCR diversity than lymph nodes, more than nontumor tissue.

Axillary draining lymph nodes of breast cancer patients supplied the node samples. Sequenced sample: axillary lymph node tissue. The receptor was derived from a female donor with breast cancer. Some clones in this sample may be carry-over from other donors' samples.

The DNA for the CDR3 is TGTGCCAGCAGTTCCTCATTTGGCGAGCAGTACTTC. Encoded protein: CASSSSFGEQYF. J is TRBJ2-7 and V is TRBV28; no clear D gene. This CDR3 is built from 12 residues. The V and J ends lost 4 bases and 6 bases respectively, with 10 bases between them. Germline CDR1 MDHEN, CDR2 SYDVKM.